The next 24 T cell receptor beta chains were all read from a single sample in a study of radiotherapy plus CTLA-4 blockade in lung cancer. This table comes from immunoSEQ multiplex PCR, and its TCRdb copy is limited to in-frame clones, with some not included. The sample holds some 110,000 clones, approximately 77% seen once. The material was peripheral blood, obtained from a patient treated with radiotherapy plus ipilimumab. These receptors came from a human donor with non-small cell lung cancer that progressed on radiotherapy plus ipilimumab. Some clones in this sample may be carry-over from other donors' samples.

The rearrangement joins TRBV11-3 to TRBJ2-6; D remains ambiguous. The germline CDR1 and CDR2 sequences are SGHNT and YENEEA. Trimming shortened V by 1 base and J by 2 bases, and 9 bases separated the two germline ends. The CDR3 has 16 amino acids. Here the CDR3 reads CASSLGVRTGANVLTF. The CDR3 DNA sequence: TGTGCCAGCAGCTTAGGGGTGAGAACTGGGGCCAACGTCCTGACTTTC.

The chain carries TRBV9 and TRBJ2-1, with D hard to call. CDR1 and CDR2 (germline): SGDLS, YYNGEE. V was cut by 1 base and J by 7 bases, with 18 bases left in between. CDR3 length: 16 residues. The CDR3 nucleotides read TGTGCCAGCAGCGTAACTCATGTCAGACATGTAAATGAGCAGTTCTTC. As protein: CASSVTHVRHVNEQFF.

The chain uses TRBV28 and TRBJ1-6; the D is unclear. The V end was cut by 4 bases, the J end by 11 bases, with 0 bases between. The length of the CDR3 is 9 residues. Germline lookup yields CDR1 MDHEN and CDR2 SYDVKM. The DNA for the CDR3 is TGTGCCAGCAGTTCACCCCTCCACTTT. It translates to CASSSPLHF.

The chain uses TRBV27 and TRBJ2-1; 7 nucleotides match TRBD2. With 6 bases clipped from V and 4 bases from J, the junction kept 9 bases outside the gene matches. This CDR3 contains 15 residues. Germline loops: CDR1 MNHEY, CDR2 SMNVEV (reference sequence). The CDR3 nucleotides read TGTGCCAGCAGCCTGACGCGGGGGACGTACAATGAGCAGTTCTTC. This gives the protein CASSLTRGTYNEQFF.

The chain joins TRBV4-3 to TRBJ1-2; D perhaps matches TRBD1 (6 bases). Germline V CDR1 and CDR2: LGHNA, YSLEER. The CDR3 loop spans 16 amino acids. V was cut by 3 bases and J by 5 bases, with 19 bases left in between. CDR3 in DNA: TGCGCCAGCAGCCATGACTACGACAGGTCGGAGTATGGCTACACCTTC. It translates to CASSHDYDRSEYGYTF.

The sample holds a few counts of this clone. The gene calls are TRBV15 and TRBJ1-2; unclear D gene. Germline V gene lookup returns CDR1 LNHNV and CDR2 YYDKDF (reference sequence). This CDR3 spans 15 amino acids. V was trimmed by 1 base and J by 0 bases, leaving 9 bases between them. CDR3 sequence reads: CATSRVADANYGYTF. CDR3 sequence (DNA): TGTGCCACCAGCAGAGTGGCAGATGCTAACTATGGCTACACCTTC.

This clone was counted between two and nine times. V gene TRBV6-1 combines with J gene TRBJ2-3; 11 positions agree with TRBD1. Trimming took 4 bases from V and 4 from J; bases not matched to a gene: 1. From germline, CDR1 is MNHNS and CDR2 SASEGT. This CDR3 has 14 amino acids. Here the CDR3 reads CASSGTGGADTQYF. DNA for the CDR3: TGTGCCAGCAGTGGGACAGGGGGCGCAGATACGCAGTATTTT.

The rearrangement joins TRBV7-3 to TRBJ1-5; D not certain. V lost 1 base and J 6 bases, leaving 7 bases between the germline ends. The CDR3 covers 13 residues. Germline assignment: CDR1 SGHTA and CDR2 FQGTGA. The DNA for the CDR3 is TGTGCCAGCAGCTTAATGGAGGGTCAGCCCCAGCATTTT. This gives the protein CASSLMEGQPQHF.

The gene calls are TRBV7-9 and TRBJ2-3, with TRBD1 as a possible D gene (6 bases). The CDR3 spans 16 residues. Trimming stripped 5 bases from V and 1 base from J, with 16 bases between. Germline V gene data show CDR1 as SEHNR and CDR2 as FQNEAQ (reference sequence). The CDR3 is CASSPPFRGGTDTQYF. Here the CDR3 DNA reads TGTGCCAGCAGCCCGCCCTTCAGGGGTGGCACAGATACGCAGTATTTT.

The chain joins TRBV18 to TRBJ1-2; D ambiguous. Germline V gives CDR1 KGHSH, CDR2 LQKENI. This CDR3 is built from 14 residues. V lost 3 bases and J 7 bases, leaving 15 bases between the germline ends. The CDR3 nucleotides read TGTGCCAGCTCACCGCCGGGGAGGGTCGTTGGCTACACCTTC. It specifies CASSPPGRVVGYTF. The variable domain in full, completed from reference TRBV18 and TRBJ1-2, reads NAGVMQNPRHLVRRRGQEARLRCSPMKGHSHVYWYRQLPEEGLKFMVYLQKENIIDESGMPKERFSAEFPKEGPSILRIQQVVRGDSAAYFCASSPPGRVVGYTFGSGTRLTVV.

CDR3 DNA sequence: TGTGCCAGCAGACCTACCTTAGCGGGGTATAACCACAATGAGCAGTTCTTC. Protein: CASRPTLAGYNHNEQFF. The gene calls are TRBV27 and TRBJ2-1; TRBD2 agrees at 8 bases. Germline V CDR1 and CDR2: MNHEY, SMNVEV (reference sequence). The CDR3 has 17 residues. V shed 6 bases and J 5 bases; nucleotides not matched to a gene: 15.

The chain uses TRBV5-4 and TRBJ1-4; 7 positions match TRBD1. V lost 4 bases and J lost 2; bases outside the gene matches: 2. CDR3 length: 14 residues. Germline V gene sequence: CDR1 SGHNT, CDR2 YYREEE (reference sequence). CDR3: CASSATGTNEKLFF. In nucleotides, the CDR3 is TGTGCCAGCAGCGCGACAGGGACTAATGAAAAACTGTTTTTT.

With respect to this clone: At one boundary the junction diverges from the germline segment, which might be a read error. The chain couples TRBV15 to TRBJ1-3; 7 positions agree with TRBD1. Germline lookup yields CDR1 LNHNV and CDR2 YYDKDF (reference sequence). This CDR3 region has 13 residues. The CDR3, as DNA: TGTGCCACCAGCAGAGATCGTCTTACAGGGGAGGATTTT. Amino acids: CATSRDRLTGEDF.

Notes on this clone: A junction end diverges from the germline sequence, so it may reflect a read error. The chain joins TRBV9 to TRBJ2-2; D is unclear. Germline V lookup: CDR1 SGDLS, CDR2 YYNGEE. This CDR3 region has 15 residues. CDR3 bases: TGTGTCAGCAGACAATTTTTAAGTGACACCGGGGAGCTGTTTTTT. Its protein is CVSRQFLSDTGELFF.

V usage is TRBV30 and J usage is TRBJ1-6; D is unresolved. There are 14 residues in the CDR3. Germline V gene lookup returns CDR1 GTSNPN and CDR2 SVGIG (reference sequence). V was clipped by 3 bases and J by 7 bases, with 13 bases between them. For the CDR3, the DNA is TGTGCCTGGAGAGGGCGACGGGGAAATTCACCCCTCCACTTT. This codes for CAWRGRRGNSPLHF.

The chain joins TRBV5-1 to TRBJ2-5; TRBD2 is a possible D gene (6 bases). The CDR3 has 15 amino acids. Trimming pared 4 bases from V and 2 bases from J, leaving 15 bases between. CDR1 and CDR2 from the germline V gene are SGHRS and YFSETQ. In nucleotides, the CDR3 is TGCGCCAGCAGCGCAGAGCCGGGAGCACAAGAGACCCAGTACTTC. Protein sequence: CASSAEPGAQETQYF.

CDR3 DNA sequence: TGTGCCAGCAGGCCTGAGTGGGATGAGCAGTTCTTC. Translated, it gives CASRPEWDEQFF. V and J are TRBV2 and TRBJ2-1; D remains unclear. Germline V gene lookup returns CDR1 SNHLY and CDR2 FYNNEI. CDR3 length equals 12 residues. V was shortened by 6 bases and J by 8 bases, with 11 bases between the two germline ends.

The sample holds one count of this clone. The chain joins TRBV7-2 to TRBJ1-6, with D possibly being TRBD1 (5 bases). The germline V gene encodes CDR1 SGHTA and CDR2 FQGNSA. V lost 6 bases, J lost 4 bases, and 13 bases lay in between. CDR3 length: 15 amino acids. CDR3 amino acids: CASRSRDGYNSPLHF. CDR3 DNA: TGTGCCAGCAGAAGCCGGGACGGTTATAATTCACCCCTCCACTTT.

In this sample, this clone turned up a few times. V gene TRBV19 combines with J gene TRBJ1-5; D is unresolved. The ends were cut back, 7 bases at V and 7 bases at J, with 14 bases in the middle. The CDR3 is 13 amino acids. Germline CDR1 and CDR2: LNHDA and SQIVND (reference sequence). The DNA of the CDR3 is TGTGCCAGTACCCAAATGCGAGGGCAGCCCCAGCATTTT. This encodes CASTQMRGQPQHF.

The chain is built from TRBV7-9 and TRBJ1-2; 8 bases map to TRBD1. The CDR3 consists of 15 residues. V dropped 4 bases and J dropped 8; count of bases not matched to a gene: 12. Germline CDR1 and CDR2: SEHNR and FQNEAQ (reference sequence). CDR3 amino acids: CASSSHDRTGRGYTF. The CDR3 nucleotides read TGTGCCAGCAGCTCCCATGACCGGACAGGGCGAGGCTACACCTTC. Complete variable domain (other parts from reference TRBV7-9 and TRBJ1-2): DTGVSQNPRHKITKRGQNVTFRCDPISEHNRLYWYRQTLGQGPEFLTYFQNEAQLEKSRLLSDRFSAERPKGSFSTLEIQRTEQGDSAMYLCASSSHDRTGRGYTFGSGTRLTVV.

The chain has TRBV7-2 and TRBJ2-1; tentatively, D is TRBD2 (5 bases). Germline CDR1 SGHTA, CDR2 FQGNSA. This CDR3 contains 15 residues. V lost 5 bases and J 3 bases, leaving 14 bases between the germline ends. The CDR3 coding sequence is TGTGCCAGCAGCCCGGGAAGTGGTGTCTACAATGAGCAGTTCTTC. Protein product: CASSPGSGVYNEQFF.

The CDR3 here is CASSIIRGVYSGYTF. CDR3 sequence (DNA): TGTGCCAGTAGTATAATCAGGGGGGTATACTCTGGCTACACCTTC. The chain carries TRBV19 and TRBJ1-2, with TRBD1 identical over 7 bases. Per germline, CDR1 LNHDA and CDR2 SQIVND (reference sequence). This CDR3 is built from 15 residues. V dropped 2 bases and J dropped 7; count of bases not matched to a gene: 10.

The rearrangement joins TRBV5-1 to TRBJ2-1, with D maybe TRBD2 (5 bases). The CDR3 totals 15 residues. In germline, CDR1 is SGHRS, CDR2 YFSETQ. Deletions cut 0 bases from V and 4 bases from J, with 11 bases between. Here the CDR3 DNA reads TGCGCCAGCAGCTTGGGCCAGACTATATACAATGAGCAGTTCTTC. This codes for CASSLGQTIYNEQFF.

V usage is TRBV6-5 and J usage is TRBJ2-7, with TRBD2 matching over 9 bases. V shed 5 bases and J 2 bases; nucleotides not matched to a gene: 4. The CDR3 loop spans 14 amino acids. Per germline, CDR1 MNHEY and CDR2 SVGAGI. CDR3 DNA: TGTGCCAGCAGTAGCGGGGGGAGGGCCTACGAGCAGTACTTC. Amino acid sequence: CASSSGGRAYEQYF.